The 9 T cell receptor beta chains reported below all come from one sample, sequenced in a study of control samples from healthy donors and cancer patients. TCRdb's copy holds only in-frame clones and misses some; the assay was immunoSEQ multiplex PCR. Of tens of thousands of clones in the sample, about 90% are singletons; the top ten hold over 11%. Sequencing was performed on PBMCs. All receptors come from a man between 60 and 75 years old with head and neck cancer.

V gene TRBV2 combines with J gene TRBJ1-4; TRBD1 might be the D (6 bases). The CDR3 totals 13 residues. In germline, CDR1 is SNHLY, CDR2 FYNNEI. Trimming cost V 7 bases and J 7 bases, with 13 bases left between them. This CDR3 is CASKRGITEKLFF. The CDR3 nucleotides read TGTGCCAGCAAGAGGGGGATCACTGAAAAACTGTTTTTT.

For this clone: A junction end diverges from the germline sequence, so it may reflect a read error. The J gene is TRBJ1-3, the V gene TRBV3-1 (or the pseudogene TRBV3-2); possibly TRBD1 for D (5 bases). The CDR3 totals 12 residues. CDR1 LGHDT and CDR2 YNNKEL come from the germline V gene (reference sequence). The CDR3 is CASSSGRGIIDF. The CDR3 region has the DNA TGTGCCAGCAGCTCCGGAAGGGGTATCATAGATTTT.

This clone was seen a few times. The V call is TRBV7-3, the J call TRBJ2-3, with 14 bases aligning to TRBD2. The V gene end was trimmed by 4 bases and the J gene end by 6 bases; junction bases not matched to a gene: 6. CDR3 length equals 16 residues. CDR1 and CDR2 (germline): SGHTA, FQGTGA. CDR3 coding DNA: TGTGCCAGCAGCTCCAGGACTAGCGGGGGGCTCGATACGCAGTATTTT. Protein sequence: CASSSRTSGGLDTQYF.

The CDR3 DNA reads as TGTGCCAGCGTCGACAGGGATAATGAAAAACTGTTTTTT. Translated: CASVDRDNEKLFF. The genes are TRBV19 and TRBJ1-4; 7 nucleotides line up with TRBD1. The CDR3 is 13 residues long. The germline V gene encodes CDR1 LNHDA and CDR2 SQIVND (reference sequence). Trimming took 9 bases from V and 4 from J; bases not matched to a gene: 5.

The J gene is TRBJ1-1, the V gene TRBV19; D remains ambiguous. Germline V gene data show CDR1 as LNHDA and CDR2 as SQIVND (reference sequence). Trimming cost V 3 bases and J 4 bases, with 12 bases left between them. This CDR3 contains 14 residues. CDR3 sequence: CASSIATGITEAFF. The CDR3 region has the DNA TGTGCCAGTAGTATCGCGACGGGGATCACTGAAGCTTTCTTT.

The chain employs TRBV7-2 and TRBJ2-6; D not resolved. The CDR3 extends over 18 amino acids. V dropped 6 bases and J dropped 0 bases, with 18 bases sitting between them. Germline V gives CDR1 SGHTA, CDR2 FQGNSA. In DNA form, the CDR3 reads TGTGCCAGCAGGCAAATGTCGGCAGGACGCTCTGGGGCCAACGTCCTGACTTTC. The encoded protein is CASRQMSAGRSGANVLTF.

The chain has TRBV10-3 and TRBJ2-7, with D perhaps assigned TRBD1 or TRBD2 (7 bases each). V lost 3 bases to trimming and J lost 4 bases, with 16 bases between them. From germline, CDR1 is ENHRY and CDR2 SYGVKD. CDR3 length: 15 amino acids. CDR3: CAISDPGGTAYEQYF. CDR3 nucleotides: TGTGCCATCAGTGACCCCGGGGGGACAGCATACGAGCAGTACTTC.

The gene calls are TRBV28 and TRBJ1-5; possibly TRBD1 for D (5 bases). V dropped 5 bases and J dropped 5 bases, with 22 bases sitting between them. This CDR3 region has 17 residues. From germline, CDR1 is MDHEN and CDR2 SYDVKM. The CDR3 nucleotides are TGTGCCAGCAGTCGGGACCTTGGACAACGGTTGGATCAGCCCCAGCATTTT. Encoded protein: CASSRDLGQRLDQPQHF.

This clone was seen a handful of times. V is TRBV6-1 and J is TRBJ2-5; D gene ambiguous. The ends were cut back, 1 base at V and 5 bases at J, with 11 bases in the middle. Germline V gene data show CDR1 as MNHNS and CDR2 as SASEGT. The CDR3 contains 14 residues. Here the CDR3 reads CASSEGILGETQYF. CDR3 bases: TGTGCCAGCAGTGAAGGGATTTTAGGGGAGACCCAGTACTTC.